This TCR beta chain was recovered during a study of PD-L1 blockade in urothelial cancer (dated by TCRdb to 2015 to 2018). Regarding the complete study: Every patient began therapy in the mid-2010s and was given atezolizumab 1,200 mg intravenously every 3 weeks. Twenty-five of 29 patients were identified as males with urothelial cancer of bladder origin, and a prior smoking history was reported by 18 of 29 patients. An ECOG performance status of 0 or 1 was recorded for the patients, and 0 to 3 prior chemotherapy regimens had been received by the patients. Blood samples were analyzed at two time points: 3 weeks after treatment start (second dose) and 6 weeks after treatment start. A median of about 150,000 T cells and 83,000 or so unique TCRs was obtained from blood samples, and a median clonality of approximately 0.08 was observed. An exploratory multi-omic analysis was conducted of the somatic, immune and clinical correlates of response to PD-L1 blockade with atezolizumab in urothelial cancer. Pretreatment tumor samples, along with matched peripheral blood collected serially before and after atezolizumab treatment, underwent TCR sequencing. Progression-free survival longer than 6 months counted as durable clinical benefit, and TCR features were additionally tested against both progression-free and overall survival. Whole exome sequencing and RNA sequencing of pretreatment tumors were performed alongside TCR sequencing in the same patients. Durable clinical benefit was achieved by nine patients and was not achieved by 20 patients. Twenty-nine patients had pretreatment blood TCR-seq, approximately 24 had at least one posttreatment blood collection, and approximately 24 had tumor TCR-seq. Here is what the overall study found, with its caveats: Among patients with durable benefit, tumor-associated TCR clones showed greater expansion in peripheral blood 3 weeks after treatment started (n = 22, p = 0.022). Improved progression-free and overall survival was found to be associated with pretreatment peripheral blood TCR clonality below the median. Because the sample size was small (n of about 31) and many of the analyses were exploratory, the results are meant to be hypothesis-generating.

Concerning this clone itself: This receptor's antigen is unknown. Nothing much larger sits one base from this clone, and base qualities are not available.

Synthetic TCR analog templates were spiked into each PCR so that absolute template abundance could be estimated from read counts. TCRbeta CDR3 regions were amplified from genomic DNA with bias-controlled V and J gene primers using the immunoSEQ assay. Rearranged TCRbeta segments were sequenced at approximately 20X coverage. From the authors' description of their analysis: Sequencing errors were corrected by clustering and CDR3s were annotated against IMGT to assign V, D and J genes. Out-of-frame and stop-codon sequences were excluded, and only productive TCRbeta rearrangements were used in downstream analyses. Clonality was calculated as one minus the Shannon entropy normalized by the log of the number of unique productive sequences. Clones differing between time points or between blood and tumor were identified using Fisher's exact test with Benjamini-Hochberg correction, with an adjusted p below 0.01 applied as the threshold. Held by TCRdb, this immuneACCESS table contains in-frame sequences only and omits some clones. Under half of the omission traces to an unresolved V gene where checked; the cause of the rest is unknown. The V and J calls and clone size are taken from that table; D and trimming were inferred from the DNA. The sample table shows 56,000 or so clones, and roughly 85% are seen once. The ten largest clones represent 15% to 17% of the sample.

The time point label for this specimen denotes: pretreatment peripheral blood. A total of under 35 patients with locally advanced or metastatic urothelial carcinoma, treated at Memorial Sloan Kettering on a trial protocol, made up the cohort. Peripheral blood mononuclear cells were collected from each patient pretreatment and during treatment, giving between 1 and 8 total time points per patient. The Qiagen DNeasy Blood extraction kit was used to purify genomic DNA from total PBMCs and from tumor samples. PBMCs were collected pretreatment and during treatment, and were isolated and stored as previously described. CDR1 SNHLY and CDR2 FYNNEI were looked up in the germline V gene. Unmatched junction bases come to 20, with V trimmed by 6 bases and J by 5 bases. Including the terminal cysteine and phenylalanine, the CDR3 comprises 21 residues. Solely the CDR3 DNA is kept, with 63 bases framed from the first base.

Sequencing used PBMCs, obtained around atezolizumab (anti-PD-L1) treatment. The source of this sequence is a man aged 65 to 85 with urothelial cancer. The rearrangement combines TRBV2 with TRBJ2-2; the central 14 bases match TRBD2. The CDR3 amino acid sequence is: CASSISGIGTSGRSRTGELFF. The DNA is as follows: TGTGCCAGCAGCATTTCGGGGATTGGGACTAGCGGGAGATCACGGACCGGGGAGCTGTTTTTT.